The sequence of this TCR beta chain was determined in a study of cytomegalovirus exposure and HLA in healthy donors. PCR primers comprised 60 Vbeta and 13 Jbeta primers. Sequencing was performed with immunoSEQ multiplex PCR; in TCRdb, only in-frame clones are kept and a portion is missing. The sample contains 120,000 to 150,000 clones, around 77% of which appear only once. The CDR3 spans 14 residues. V was shortened by 5 bases and J by 6 bases, with 16 bases between the two germline ends. The germline V gene has CDR1 SGHAT and CDR2 FQNNGV. The chain employs TRBV11-2 and TRBJ1-2; weak D call: TRBD1 (5 bases). This TCR derives from a woman aged 45-65 years in good health and CMV-seronegative. Sequencing used PBMCs. DNA for the CDR3: TGTGCCAGCAGCCTAGGAATGGGGGGAGATGGCTACACCTTC. Its protein is CASSLGMGGDGYTF. Complete variable domain (other parts from reference TRBV11-2 and TRBJ1-2): EAGVAQSPRYKIIEKRQSVAFWCNPISGHATLYWYQQILGQGPKLLIQFQNNGVVDDSQLPKDRFSAERLKGVDSTLKIQPAKLEDSAVYLCASSLGMGGDGYTFGSGTRLTVV.